This entry features one TCR beta chain sequence. Its antigen is still unknown. This specimen belongs to a study of monozygotic twins with inflammatory bowel disease. General observations from the study: There was no support for any single strong signal or clonotype associated with IBD. The co-twins with IBD showed lower TCRbeta diversity (inverse Simpson) than their healthy siblings.

For both chains, the TCRalpha and TCRbeta cDNA went through two nested PCRs of approximately 16 and 9 cycles. TCRdb reanalyzed the 5' RACE reads, giving one entry per CDR3 protein sequence and no DNA. The specimen's table records fewer than 550,000 distinct CDR3 sequences. CDR3 size: 14 residues. Germline V gives CDR1 SGHRS, CDR2 YFSETQ. The total RNA came straight from whole blood, and T cells were not sorted beforehand. The V call is TRBV5-1, the J call TRBJ1-1; TCRdb names TRBD1, which stays unverified in the absence of DNA. Sequenced material: blood. The origin of this receptor is a human donor with ulcerative colitis or Crohn's disease, or a healthy co-twin of an affected twin (not recorded which). The chain's CDR3 is CASSVQGADTEAFF.